These 4 T cell receptor beta chains were all obtained from the same sample, sequenced in a study of blood T cell repertoires in COVID-19. Produced via immunoSEQ multiplex PCR; TCRdb's table is partial and in-frame only. The sample has around 310,000 clones, 80% to 95% seen once; the top ten hold 6.5% to 8%. Specimen: peripheral blood. The receptors stem from a woman aged 25 to 39 with COVID-19, enrolled during active disease.

The chain uses TRBV5-1 and TRBJ1-2; 8 nucleotides line up with TRBD1. The CDR3 has 17 amino acids. The germline gives CDR1 SGHRS, CDR2 YFSETQ. The J segment lost 4 bases and the V segment lost 0 bases, leaving 11 bases of the junction unmatched. The CDR3 coding sequence is TGCGCCAGCAGCTTGGGTGCCCAGGGGGCGAGGGGCTATGGCTACACCTTC. It specifies CASSLGAQGARGYGYTF.

This clone has only one observation. The chain has TRBV5-4 and TRBJ2-7; possibly TRBD2 for D (6 bases). CDR3 length equals 15 residues. Deletions cut 0 bases from V and 6 bases from J, with 16 bases between. Germline V gene sequence: CDR1 SGHNT, CDR2 YYREEE (reference sequence). CDR3 sequence (DNA): TGTGCCAGCAGCTTGGGACTAGAGGCAACGGGCGAGCAGTACTTC. Translated, it gives CASSLGLEATGEQYF.

The CDR3 bases are TGTGCCAGCAGTTCATTAAAGGGAGCGGGCAATCAGCCCCAGCATTTT. As protein: CASSSLKGAGNQPQHF. The chain combines TRBV6-5 with TRBJ1-5; no clear D gene. V lost 4 bases and J lost 2, with 15 bases in between. The germline V gene has CDR1 MNHEY and CDR2 SVGAGI. This CDR3 contains 16 residues.

The V gene is TRBV13, the J gene TRBJ2-2; TRBD2 aligns across 7 bases. J was trimmed by 4 bases and V by 5 bases; bases with no gene match: 4. Germline values: CDR1 PRHDT, CDR2 FYEKMQ (reference sequence). The CDR3 is 14 residues long. Here the CDR3 DNA reads TGTGCCAGCAGCCCACGGGAGGTCACCGGGGAGCTGTTTTTT. As protein: CASSPREVTGELFF.